These 2 T cell receptor beta chains came from one sample sequenced in a study of cytomegalovirus exposure and HLA in healthy donors. Using immunoSEQ multiplex PCR, the repertoire was profiled, and TCRdb retains in-frame clones only, with some absent. The sample lists over 200,000 clones, around 88% occurring once. Input material: PBMCs. The source of these receptors is a woman younger than 35 in good health and CMV-seronegative.

The CDR3 coding sequence is TGTGCCAGCAGTGCGCGACGGGGGGTTGGTGGACGGATCAATCAGCCCCAGCATTTT. It yields the protein CASSARRGVGGRINQPQHF. The gene calls are TRBV6-1 and TRBJ1-5; D is perhaps TRBD1 (5 bases). V was pared by 4 bases and J by 3 bases, with 25 bases between. Germline lookup yields CDR1 MNHNS and CDR2 SASEGT. CDR3 size: 19 residues.

The chain employs TRBV4-3 and TRBJ1-2; tentatively, D is TRBD1 (6 bases). Trimming cost V 2 bases and J 0 bases, with 10 bases left between them. This CDR3 contains 15 residues. Looked up from germline, CDR1 is LGHNA and CDR2 is YSLEER. CDR3 residues: CASSQLQGSNYGYTF. In DNA form, the CDR3 reads TGCGCCAGCAGCCAACTTCAGGGGTCTAACTATGGCTACACCTTC.